This TCR beta chain was profiled in a study of T-cell reconstitution after alpha-beta-depleted transplantation in children. As to this clonotype: Its antigen is as yet unknown.

Overall study results and limits: Several hundred rapidly expanded clones from non-depleted graft cells reportedly supplied alpha-beta T cells about two months post-transplant.

Preparing the TCRbeta library involved the use of unique molecular identifiers. TCRdb fed the PCR reads into MiXCR, producing one record per CDR3 protein. The sample lists about 400,000 distinct CDR3 sequences; 15% to 20% were seen once. V shed 4 bases, J shed 3 bases, and the junction held 3 bases outside the gene matches. The CDR3 spans 13 residues. Germline lookup yields CDR1 SGHDT and CDR2 YYEEEE. The material was PBMCs, mostly from graft donor cells, obtained 360 days after TCRalphabeta/CD19-depleted stem cell transplant. This TCR came from a boy under three years old who had a stem cell transplant for Wiskott-Aldrich syndrome, so the T cells may come from the graft donor. The V call is TRBV5-6, the J call TRBJ2-7, with 8 bases matching TRBD2. This CDR3 is CASSRGGRYEQYF. In DNA, the CDR3 is TGTGCCAGCAGCCGGGGGGGCCGCTACGAGCAGTACTTC. Using reference TRBV5-6 and TRBJ2-7 for the parts outside the CDR3, the full variable domain is DAGVTQSPTHLIKTRGQQVTLRCSPKSGHDTVSWYQQALGQGPQFIFQYYEEEERQRGNFPDRFSGHQFPNYSSELNVNALLLGDSALYLCASSRGGRYEQYFGPGTRLTVT.